This passage covers 18 T cell receptor beta chains from one sample sequenced in a study of cytomegalovirus exposure and HLA in healthy donors. The assay was immunoSEQ multiplex PCR, and TCRdb's table has in-frame clones only and misses some. This sample has around 300,000 clones, with around 90% found just once. Source material: PBMCs. These receptors all come from a man younger than 40 in good health and CMV-seronegative.

The chain carries TRBV6-5 and TRBJ2-7; D might be TRBD2 (5 bases). Germline V gene data show CDR1 as MNHEY and CDR2 as SVGAGI. The V gene lost 4 bases and the J gene lost 6 bases, with 10 bases spanning the gap. The CDR3 has 12 residues. CDR3 sequence: CASSFNGVEQYF. DNA for the CDR3: TGTGCCAGCAGTTTTAACGGGGTCGAGCAGTACTTC.

The chain uses TRBV5-1 and TRBJ2-4; maybe TRBD1 (6 bases). Between the trimmed V and J ends, which lost 7 bases and 0 bases, there was a span of 14 bases. CDR1 and CDR2 from the germline V gene are SGHRS and YFSETQ. The CDR3 has 15 amino acids. The CDR3 loop reads CASQQGTLAKNIQYF. The CDR3 DNA is TGCGCCAGCCAACAGGGAACTCTAGCCAAAAACATTCAGTACTTC.

V is TRBV4-1 and J is TRBJ1-2; the D gene is possibly TRBD1 (5 bases). Trimming removed 1 base from V and 6 bases from J, with 12 bases in between. Germline V gene data show CDR1 as MGHRA and CDR2 as YSYEKL. The CDR3 is 14 residues long. The CDR3 loop is CASSQGGREDGYTF. The CDR3 nucleotides are TGCGCCAGCAGCCAAGGAGGCAGGGAGGATGGCTACACCTTC.

The chain links TRBV27 to TRBJ2-6, with a possible D match to TRBD1 (6 bases). This CDR3 spans 16 amino acids. Germline-derived CDR1 and CDR2 are MNHEY and SMNVEV (reference sequence). The V end was cut by 7 bases, the J end by 4 bases, with 17 bases between. CDR3: CASTASNRAGANVLTF. For the CDR3, the DNA is TGTGCCAGCACGGCCTCAAACAGGGCCGGGGCCAACGTCCTGACTTTC.

V usage is TRBV29-1 and J usage is TRBJ1-1; a weak D match, TRBD1 (5 bases). V lost 8 bases to trimming and J lost 1 base, with 8 bases between them. The CDR3 length is 11 residues. Germline V lookup: CDR1 SQVTM, CDR2 ANQGSEA. The CDR3 coding sequence is TGCAGCTCCCAGGGGAACACTGAAGCTTTCTTT. It translates to CSSQGNTEAFF. Based on the CDR3 plus reference TRBV29-1 and TRBJ1-1, the full variable domain is SAVISQKPSRDICQRGTSLTIQCQVDSQVTMMFWYRQQPGQSLTLIATANQGSEATYESGFVIDKFPISRPNLTFSTLTVSNMSPEDSSIYLCSSQGNTEAFFGQGTRLTVV.

This clone has just a few counts. J is TRBJ2-7 and V is TRBV19; 9 positions agree with TRBD1. The length of the CDR3 is 14 residues. Germline CDR1 is LNHDA and CDR2 is SQIVND (reference sequence). Trimming cost V 9 bases and J 5 bases; bases outside gene matches: 11. CDR3 coding DNA: TGTGCCAGCGGCTGGAGGGACAGGGTCAACGAGCAGTACTTC. Protein product: CASGWRDRVNEQYF.

CDR3 sequence (DNA): TGTGCCAGCAGTGACGAGTCAGGGGGCAACTATGGCTACACCTTC. Residues: CASSDESGGNYGYTF. The chain employs TRBV6-4 and TRBJ1-2; 8 nucleotides match TRBD1. The germline CDR1 and CDR2 sequences are MRHNA and SNTAGT. This CDR3 comprises 15 residues. V gave up 2 bases and J gave up 2 bases; unmatched junction bases: 4.

DNA for the CDR3: TGTGCCAGCAGTTTGCTAGCGGGGGACCACAATGAGCAGTTCTTC. This translates into CASSLLAGDHNEQFF. The V and J genes are TRBV28 and TRBJ2-1; 10 bases align to TRBD2. The V gene end was trimmed by 3 bases and the J gene end by 5 bases; junction bases not matched to a gene: 4. The germline V gene encodes CDR1 MDHEN and CDR2 SYDVKM. The CDR3 covers 15 residues. The full variable domain, rest sourced from reference TRBV28 and TRBJ2-1, is DVKVTQSSRYLVKRTGEKVFLECVQDMDHENMFWYRQDPGLGLRLIYFSYDVKMKEKGDIPEGYSVSREKKERFSLILESASTNQTSMYLCASSLLAGDHNEQFFGPGTRLTVL.

The chain carries TRBV21-1 and TRBJ1-3; the D call of TRBD1 is as the table states it, not checked on the DNA. TRBV21-1 is assigned pseudogene status. This CDR3 has 15 residues. The CDR3 DNA reads as TGTGCCAGCAGCAAAATTCAGGGGACTGGAAACACCATATATTTT. Its protein is CASSKIQGTGNTIYF.

This sequence joins TRBV11-3 and TRBJ2-2; 15 nucleotides agree with TRBD2. The CDR3 spans 17 residues. Germline assignment: CDR1 SGHNT and CDR2 YENEEA. With V trimmed by 5 bases and J by 5 bases, 6 bases remained unmatched. The CDR3 region is CASSAGLAGGRTGELFF. In DNA form, the CDR3 reads TGTGCCAGCAGCGCGGGACTAGCGGGGGGTAGGACCGGGGAGCTGTTTTTT.

The J gene is TRBJ2-1, the V gene TRBV19; unclear D gene. This CDR3 has 16 residues. The germline V gene encodes CDR1 LNHDA and CDR2 SQIVND (reference sequence). Trimming left V 6 bases short and J 0 bases short, with 15 bases between. Here the CDR3 reads CASSSDGESSYNEQFF. CDR3 DNA sequence: TGTGCCAGTAGCTCTGATGGAGAGAGCTCCTACAATGAGCAGTTCTTC.

As to this clone: This specimen includes other DNA sequences encoding the same CDR3. This chain links TRBV4-3 with TRBJ1-3; D is undetermined. The CDR3 length is 13 residues. V was shortened by 0 bases and J by 3 bases, with 3 bases between the two germline ends. Germline V gives CDR1 LGHNA, CDR2 YSLEER. CDR3 residues: CASSQELGNTIYF. As DNA, the CDR3 is TGCGCCAGCAGCCAAGAACTTGGAAACACCATATATTTT.

This clone was detected once. The genes are TRBV13 and TRBJ2-7; possibly TRBD2 for D (6 bases). CDR1 is PRHDT and CDR2 is FYEKMQ in the germline V gene (reference sequence). Trimming shortened V by 3 bases and J by 3 bases, and 9 bases separated the two germline ends. The CDR3 consists of 13 residues. The CDR3 sequence: CASSLGGYYEQYF. In nucleotides, the CDR3 is TGTGCCAGCAGCTTGGGGGGATACTACGAGCAGTACTTC.

For the CDR3, the DNA is TGTGCCAGCGCAGGGGGCTTATCTGAAGCTTTCTTT. This codes for CASAGGLSEAFF. The chain couples TRBV28 to TRBJ1-1, with 8 nucleotides matching TRBD1. Germline trimming cut 8 bases from V and 6 bases from J; bases unmatched to any gene: 5. This CDR3 has 12 amino acids. Germline CDR1 MDHEN, CDR2 SYDVKM.

The chain couples TRBV7-9 to TRBJ1-1, with no clear D. CDR1 is SEHNR and CDR2 is FQNEAQ in the germline V gene (reference sequence). The CDR3 spans 15 residues. Trimming took 8 bases from V and 2 from J, leaving 18 bases between them. The CDR3 is CASLLLEGGNTEAFF. The CDR3 DNA reads as TGTGCCAGCCTTTTATTGGAGGGCGGAAACACTGAAGCTTTCTTT. Full variable domain (remainder filled in from reference TRBV7-9 and TRBJ1-1): DTGVSQNPRHKITKRGQNVTFRCDPISEHNRLYWYRQTLGQGPEFLTYFQNEAQLEKSRLLSDRFSAERPKGSFSTLEIQRTEQGDSAMYLCASLLLEGGNTEAFFGQGTRLTVV.

The rearrangement links TRBV7-2 to TRBJ2-3, with 7 bases lining up with TRBD2. CDR1 is SGHTA, CDR2 FQGNSA, per germline. Losses at the gene ends were 5 bases for V and 4 bases for J; bases not matched to a gene: 3. This CDR3 is built from 13 residues. As DNA, the CDR3 is TGTGCCAGCAGCGGCGGGGGTGCAGATACGCAGTATTTT. This translates into CASSGGGADTQYF.

This clone was seen only a few times. The CDR3 region is CASRRELNTEAFF. For the CDR3, the DNA is TGTGCCAGCCGAAGAGAACTGAACACTGAAGCTTTCTTT. The V call is TRBV6-1, the J call TRBJ1-1; D uncertain. Trimming shortened V by 8 bases and J by 0 bases, and 10 bases separated the two germline ends. The CDR3 is 13 amino acids. The V gene's germline CDR1 is MNHNS and CDR2 SASEGT.

A single count supports this clone. The chain is built from TRBV2 and TRBJ1-2; no definite D call. The V gene's germline CDR1 is SNHLY and CDR2 FYNNEI. The CDR3 runs 15 residues. V lost 1 base, J lost 0 bases, and 9 bases lay in between. CDR3 sequence: CASSEGRQSNYGYTF. The CDR3 DNA follows: TGTGCCAGCAGTGAAGGGAGGCAATCTAACTATGGCTACACCTTC.